This T cell receptor beta chain was sequenced in a study of control samples from healthy donors and cancer patients (dated by TCRdb to about 2020). Comment on this clone: Which antigen it targets is not known. No base qualities exist here, and no much larger clone lies one base off it.

CDR1 and CDR2, per the germline V gene, are SGHTA and FQGTGA. Trimming takes 2 bases off V and 4 bases off J; junction bases not matched to a gene: 4. Reading from cysteine to phenylalanine, the CDR3 counts 15 amino acids. The read is trimmed to its CDR3 DNA, 45 bases read in frame from base 1. Library prep was done by the immunoSEQ multiplex PCR assay. In TCRdb, the immuneACCESS table is reduced to in-frame sequences with V and J assigned. These tables do not hold every clone; where another copy was compared, an unresolved V gene accounts for under half, and the others remain unexplained. The sample has some 35,000 clones on record, about 94% of them singletons. The top ten hold around 1.8% of the sample.

The sequenced sample consisted of PBMCs. The chain employs TRBV7-3 and TRBJ2-3, and TRBD2 aligns with 9 junction nucleotides. The TCR comes from a man in his forties with colorectal cancer. The DNA sequence follows: TGTGCCAGCAGCTTACGTCGCGGGGGGGCAGATACGCAGTATTTT. It specifies CASSLRRGGADTQYF.